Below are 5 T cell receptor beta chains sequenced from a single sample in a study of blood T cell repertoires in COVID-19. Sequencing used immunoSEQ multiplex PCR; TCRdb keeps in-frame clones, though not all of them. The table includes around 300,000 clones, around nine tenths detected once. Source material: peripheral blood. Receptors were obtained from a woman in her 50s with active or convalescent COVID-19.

The CDR3 bases are TGTGCCAGCAGCCCAGAGACTAGCGGAACCGGGGAGCTGTTTTTT. Protein: CASSPETSGTGELFF. The rearrangement joins TRBV9 to TRBJ2-2, with 9 bases matching TRBD2. This CDR3 spans 15 amino acids. Germline V gene data show CDR1 as SGDLS and CDR2 as YYNGEE. Trimming cost V 4 bases and J 5 bases; bases outside gene matches: 6.

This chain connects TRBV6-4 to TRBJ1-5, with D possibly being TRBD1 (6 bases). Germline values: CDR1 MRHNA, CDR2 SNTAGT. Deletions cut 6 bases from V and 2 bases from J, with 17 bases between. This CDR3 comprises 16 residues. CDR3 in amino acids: CASRRPGGPGNQPQHF. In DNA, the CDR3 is TGTGCCAGCAGACGACCCGGGGGGCCGGGCAATCAGCCCCAGCATTTT.

The DNA of the CDR3 is TGCGCCAGCAGCCCTCACGGCCGGGGCTCTGGGGCCAACGTCCTGACTTTC. Its translation is CASSPHGRGSGANVLTF. This sequence joins TRBV4-3 and TRBJ2-6; D is possibly TRBD2 (5 bases). CDR3 length: 17 residues. Germline V gives CDR1 LGHNA, CDR2 YSLEER. V shed 4 bases and J shed 0 bases, with 13 bases lying between them.

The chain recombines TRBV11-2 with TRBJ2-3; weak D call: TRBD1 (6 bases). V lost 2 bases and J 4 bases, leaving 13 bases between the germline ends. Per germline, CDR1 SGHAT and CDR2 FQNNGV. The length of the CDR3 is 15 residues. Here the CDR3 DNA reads TGTGCCAGCAGCTTATTCACTACAGGGCCAGATACGCAGTATTTT. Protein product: CASSLFTTGPDTQYF.

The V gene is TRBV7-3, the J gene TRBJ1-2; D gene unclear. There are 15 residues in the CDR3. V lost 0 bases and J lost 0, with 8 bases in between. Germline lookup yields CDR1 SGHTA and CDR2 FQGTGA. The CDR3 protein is CASSLTGSSNYGYTF. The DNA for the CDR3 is TGTGCCAGCAGCTTAACCGGGAGCTCTAACTATGGCTACACCTTC.